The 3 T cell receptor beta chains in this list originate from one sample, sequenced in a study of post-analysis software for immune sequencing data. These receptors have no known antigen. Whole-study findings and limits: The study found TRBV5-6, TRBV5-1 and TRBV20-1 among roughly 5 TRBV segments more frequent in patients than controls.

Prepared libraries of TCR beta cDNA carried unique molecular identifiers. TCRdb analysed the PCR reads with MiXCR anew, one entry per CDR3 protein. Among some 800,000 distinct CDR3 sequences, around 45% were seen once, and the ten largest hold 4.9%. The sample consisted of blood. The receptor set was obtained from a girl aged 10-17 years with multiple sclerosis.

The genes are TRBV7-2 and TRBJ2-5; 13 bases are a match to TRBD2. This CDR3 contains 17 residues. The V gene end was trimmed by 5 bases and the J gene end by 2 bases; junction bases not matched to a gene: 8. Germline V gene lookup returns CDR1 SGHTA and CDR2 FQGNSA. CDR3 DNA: TGTGCCAGCAGCCCCGGGACTAGCGGGACGTCACAAGAGACCCAGTACTTC. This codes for CASSPGTSGTSQETQYF.

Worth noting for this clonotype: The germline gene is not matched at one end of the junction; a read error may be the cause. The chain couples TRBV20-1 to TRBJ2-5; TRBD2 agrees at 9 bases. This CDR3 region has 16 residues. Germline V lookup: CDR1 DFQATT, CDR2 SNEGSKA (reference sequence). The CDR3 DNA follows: TGCAGCGCTAGGCTAGCGGGACTAACGTACCAAGAGACCCAGTACTTC. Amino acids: CSARLAGLTYQETQYF.

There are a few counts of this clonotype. In nucleotides, the CDR3 is TGTGCCAGCAGCGTAGGTTCGGGTTGGGAGACCCAGTACTTC. Encoded protein: CASSVGSGWETQYF. This sequence joins TRBV9 and TRBJ2-5; D gene ambiguous. CDR3 size: 14 residues. Trimming removed 0 bases at V and 5 bases at J, with 11 bases between. The germline CDR1 and CDR2 sequences are SGDLS and YYNGEE.